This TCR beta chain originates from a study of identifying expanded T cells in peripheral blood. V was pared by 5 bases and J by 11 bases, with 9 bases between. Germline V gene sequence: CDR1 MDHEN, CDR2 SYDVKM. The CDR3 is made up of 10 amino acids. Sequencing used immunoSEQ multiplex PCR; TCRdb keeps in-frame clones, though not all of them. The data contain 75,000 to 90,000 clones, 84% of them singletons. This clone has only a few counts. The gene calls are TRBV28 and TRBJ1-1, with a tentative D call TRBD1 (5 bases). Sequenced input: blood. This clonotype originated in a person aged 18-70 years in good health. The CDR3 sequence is CASSGTPAFF. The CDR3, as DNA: TGTGCCAGCAGTGGGACCCCTGCTTTCTTT.